These T cell receptor beta chains were read from a single sample in a study of T cell repertoires in cytomegalovirus infection. Via MiXCR, TCRdb re-called the reads, giving one row per CDR3 protein. Of about 830,000 distinct CDR3 sequences listed, approximately 32% are singletons. These receptors' antigens are unknown. Here the sequenced sample was cultured CD8+ T cells from PBMCs, taken from culture after CMV antigen stimulation. These receptors were collected from a human donor in good health (CMV status not recorded). Some clones in this sample may be carry-over from other donors' samples. Both conserved end residues are part of each CDR3. A D gene is named only where the DNA matches it firmly. Size is stated for part of the rows, as once, few or many counts, or as a class when the clone is expanded.

d_call: -
j_call: TRBJ1-5
v_call: TRBV7-4
clone_size: -
cdr3_nt: TGTGCCACCACCGGGACGATCAATCAGCCCCAGCATTTT
cdr3_aa: CATTGTINQPQHF

d_call: TRBD1
j_call: TRBJ2-7
v_call: TRBV29-1
clone_size: -
cdr3_nt: TGCAGCGTTGAAGGGACAGGGAAATTAGGGCAGTACTTC
cdr3_aa: CSVEGTGKLGQYF

d_call: -
j_call: TRBJ2-1
v_call: TRBV7-6
clone_size: -
cdr3_nt: TGTGCCAGCTTCCTCTGGGGTGATGCGGAGAGCAATGAGCAGTTCTTC
cdr3_aa: CASFLWGDAESNEQFF

d_call: -
j_call: TRBJ1-3
v_call: TRBV12-3/TRBV12-4
clone_size: -
cdr3_nt: TGTGCCAGCAGTTTAGTCGCGATTGGACCGATCTCTGGAAACACCATATATTTT
cdr3_aa: CASSLVAIGPISGNTIYF

d_call: -
j_call: TRBJ2-1
v_call: TRBV19
clone_size: -
cdr3_nt: TGTGCCAGTGCCCGGTTCCCGAACAATGAGCAGTTCTTC
cdr3_aa: CASARFPNNEQFF

d_call: -
j_call: TRBJ2-2
v_call: TRBV29-1
clone_size: -
cdr3_nt: TGCAGCGTTGAAGGACGCGGGGAAAGGAGCACCGGGGAGCTGTTTTTT
cdr3_aa: CSVEGRGERSTGELFF

d_call: TRBD1
j_call: TRBJ2-1
v_call: TRBV9
clone_size: -
cdr3_nt: TGTGCCAGCAGCGTAGCCGGGACAGGGTGGAAGGATGAGCAGTTCTTC
cdr3_aa: CASSVAGTGWKDEQFF

d_call: -
j_call: TRBJ2-7
v_call: TRBV7-8
clone_size: many
cdr3_nt: TGTGCCAGCACTTCTAAAGTGAGCTCCTACGAGCAGTACTTC
cdr3_aa: CASTSKVSSYEQYF

d_call: -
j_call: TRBJ1-1
v_call: TRBV27
clone_size: -
cdr3_nt: TGTGCCAGCAGTTTCGTCAGGCACACTGAAGCTTTCTTT
cdr3_aa: CASSFVRHTEAFF

d_call: -
j_call: TRBJ2-1
v_call: TRBV19
clone_size: -
cdr3_nt: TGTGCCAGTTCTCTCCTATCAGGGGCCCGGGATGAGCAGTTCTTC
cdr3_aa: CASSLLSGARDEQFF

d_call: -
j_call: TRBJ2-3
v_call: TRBV11-3
clone_size: -
cdr3_nt: TGTGCCAGCAGCTTAGGGCGACAGAGCACAGATACGCAGTATTTT
cdr3_aa: CASSLGRQSTDTQYF

d_call: TRBD2
j_call: TRBJ2-4
v_call: TRBV19
clone_size: -
cdr3_nt: TGTGCCAGTAGTACCCGGACTAGCGGGGGGGCGGAAAACATTCAGTACTTC
cdr3_aa: CASSTRTSGGAENIQYF

d_call: -
j_call: TRBJ2-1
v_call: TRBV7-6
clone_size: -
cdr3_nt: TGTGCCAGCAGCCCGGAGGTTAGGGAAGGTTACAATGAGCAGTTCTTC
cdr3_aa: CASSPEVREGYNEQFF

d_call: TRBD2
j_call: TRBJ2-7
v_call: TRBV19
clone_size: -
cdr3_nt: TGTGCCAGTAGGCCCCGGAGCGGGGAACACGAGCAGTACTTC
cdr3_aa: CASRPRSGEHEQYF

d_call: -
j_call: TRBJ2-4
v_call: TRBV6-1
clone_size: -
cdr3_nt: TGTGCCAGCAGTGAGAGGGGGGACAAAAACATTCAGTACTTC
cdr3_aa: CASSERGDKNIQYF

d_call: -
j_call: TRBJ1-4
v_call: TRBV25-1
clone_size: few
cdr3_nt: TGTGCCAGCAGTGAAATCGGGGGCTTGGAAAAACTGTTTTTT
cdr3_aa: CASSEIGGLEKLFF

d_call: TRBD1
j_call: TRBJ2-7
v_call: TRBV7-6
clone_size: few
cdr3_nt: TGTGCCAGCAGCTTACTGGGACAGCTACACGAGCAGTACTTC
cdr3_aa: CASSLLGQLHEQYF

d_call: TRBD1
j_call: TRBJ1-5
v_call: TRBV28
clone_size: many
cdr3_nt: TGTGCCAGCAGTTCCCACGAGGACAGGGGCGTCCAGTATAGCAATCAGCCCCAGCATTTT
cdr3_aa: CASSSHEDRGVQYSNQPQHF

d_call: -
j_call: TRBJ1-6
v_call: TRBV5-4
clone_size: few
cdr3_nt: TGTGCCAGCAGCTTAAATGGTGTCGGTTTTAATTCACCCCTCCACTTT
cdr3_aa: CASSLNGVGFNSPLHF

d_call: TRBD2
j_call: TRBJ2-3
v_call: TRBV12-3/TRBV12-4
clone_size: -
cdr3_nt: TGTGCCAGCAGTTTTTTTGGACTAGCGATAGGCACAGATACGCAGTATTTT
cdr3_aa: CASSFFGLAIGTDTQYF

d_call: -
j_call: TRBJ1-4
v_call: TRBV7-9
clone_size: -
cdr3_nt: TGTGCCAGCAGCTTACTCGGGTACGAAAAACTGTTTTTT
cdr3_aa: CASSLLGYEKLFF

d_call: TRBD1
j_call: TRBJ2-1
v_call: TRBV5-1
clone_size: -
cdr3_nt: TGCGCCAGCAGCTTCCGGGACAGGGTTTTGGATGAGCAGTTCTTC
cdr3_aa: CASSFRDRVLDEQFF

d_call: TRBD1
j_call: TRBJ1-2
v_call: TRBV11-2
clone_size: -
cdr3_nt: TGTGCCAGCAGCACCAGGGGGAGGCACACCTTC
cdr3_aa: CASSTRGRHTF

d_call: -
j_call: TRBJ2-3
v_call: TRBV29-1
clone_size: -
cdr3_nt: TGCAGCGGCCAACAGCGCAGGGATACGCAGTATTTT
cdr3_aa: CSGQQRRDTQYF

d_call: -
j_call: TRBJ1-2
v_call: TRBV2
clone_size: -
cdr3_nt: TGTGCCACTGACAAGGGCCTCTATGGCTACACCTTC
cdr3_aa: CATDKGLYGYTF

d_call: -
j_call: TRBJ1-5
v_call: TRBV5-6
clone_size: -
cdr3_nt: TGTGCCAGCAGCCGCAAGGGGGGACATAGCAATCAGCCCCAGCATTTT
cdr3_aa: CASSRKGGHSNQPQHF

d_call: TRBD2
j_call: TRBJ2-1
v_call: TRBV7-8
clone_size: -
cdr3_nt: TGTGTCAGCAGCCAGCAACCGAGCGGGGGGGCCAATGAGCAGTTCTTC
cdr3_aa: CVSSQQPSGGANEQFF

d_call: -
j_call: TRBJ2-7
v_call: TRBV27
clone_size: many
cdr3_nt: TGTGCCAGCAGTTCCGCCTACGAGCAGTACTTC
cdr3_aa: CASSSAYEQYF

d_call: -
j_call: TRBJ2-1
v_call: TRBV9
clone_size: -
cdr3_nt: TGTGCCAGCAGCGTAGTAGATCTCCCCTACAATGAGCAGTTCTTC
cdr3_aa: CASSVVDLPYNEQFF

d_call: -
j_call: TRBJ1-2
v_call: TRBV27
clone_size: -
cdr3_nt: TGTGCCAGCAGTCCACAGGGAACGAGGCTTGACTATGGCTACACCTTC
cdr3_aa: CASSPQGTRLDYGYTF

d_call: -
j_call: TRBJ1-4
v_call: TRBV7-9
clone_size: -
cdr3_nt: TGTGCCAGCCGACAGACCATCAATGAAAAACTGTTTTTT
cdr3_aa: CASRQTINEKLFF

d_call: TRBD2
j_call: TRBJ2-2
v_call: TRBV27
clone_size: -
cdr3_nt: TGTGCCAGCAGTTTATCCGGGGGGGGGCCCGGGGAGCTGTTTTTT
cdr3_aa: CASSLSGGGPGELFF

d_call: -
j_call: TRBJ2-2
v_call: TRBV7-1
clone_size: -
cdr3_nt: TGTGCCAGCAGCCCCTCTAACCGGGGAGACACCGGGGAGCTGTTTTTT
cdr3_aa: CASSPSNRGDTGELFF

d_call: -
j_call: TRBJ1-2
v_call: TRBV6-5
clone_size: -
cdr3_nt: TGTGCCAGCAGTTACTCGCACACGAACTATGGCTACACCTTC
cdr3_aa: CASSYSHTNYGYTF

d_call: TRBD2
j_call: TRBJ2-2
v_call: TRBV4-2
clone_size: few
cdr3_nt: TGTGCCAGCAGCCAAGAGCGGGGGGGCAGCGGGGAGCTGTTTTTT
cdr3_aa: CASSQERGGSGELFF

d_call: -
j_call: TRBJ1-4
v_call: TRBV23-1
clone_size: few
cdr3_nt: TGCGCCAGCAGCCAGACAGAGGGTAGTGAAAAACTGTTTTTT
cdr3_aa: CASSQTEGSEKLFF

d_call: -
j_call: TRBJ1-1
v_call: TRBV6-2/TRBV6-3
clone_size: few
cdr3_nt: TGTGCCAGCAGTTCCCCCTCGGTGAGGGCGAACACTGAAGCTTTCTTT
cdr3_aa: CASSSPSVRANTEAFF

d_call: TRBD1
j_call: TRBJ2-3
v_call: TRBV27
clone_size: -
cdr3_nt: TGTGCCAGCAGTTTATCTTCTTACAGGGGTGCCCGGGAAGATACGCAGTATTTT
cdr3_aa: CASSLSSYRGAREDTQYF

d_call: -
j_call: TRBJ1-1
v_call: TRBV9
clone_size: many
cdr3_nt: TGTGCCAGCAGTGTTCTCTTGAACACTGAAGCTTTCTTT
cdr3_aa: CASSVLLNTEAFF

d_call: -
j_call: TRBJ1-5
v_call: TRBV6-1
clone_size: many
cdr3_nt: TGTGCCAGCAGTCCGATTCGACAGTATAGCAATCAGCCCCAGCATTTT
cdr3_aa: CASSPIRQYSNQPQHF

d_call: -
j_call: TRBJ2-2
v_call: TRBV7-9
clone_size: -
cdr3_nt: TGTGCCAGCAGCTTAGCGGGGGGGCCGGGCACCGGGGAGCTGTTTTTT
cdr3_aa: CASSLAGGPGTGELFF

d_call: TRBD1
j_call: TRBJ2-1
v_call: TRBV5-4
clone_size: few
cdr3_nt: TGTGCCAGCAGCACATCGGACAGGGGGCATGAGCAGTTCTTC
cdr3_aa: CASSTSDRGHEQFF

d_call: -
j_call: TRBJ1-1
v_call: TRBV29-1
clone_size: -
cdr3_nt: TGCAGCGTTGAAGGAGGGGCGAACACTGAAGCTTTCTTT
cdr3_aa: CSVEGGANTEAFF

d_call: TRBD1
j_call: TRBJ1-1
v_call: TRBV6-4
clone_size: few
cdr3_nt: TGTGCCAGCAGTGCAGGGACAGGGGGTGCTGAAGCTTTCTTT
cdr3_aa: CASSAGTGGAEAFF

d_call: TRBD1
j_call: TRBJ2-5
v_call: TRBV12-3/TRBV12-4
clone_size: -
cdr3_nt: TGTGCCAGCAGCCCAGGGGACAGGGGGGGGGAGACCCAGTACTTC
cdr3_aa: CASSPGDRGGETQYF

d_call: TRBD1
j_call: TRBJ1-5
v_call: TRBV9
clone_size: -
cdr3_nt: TGTGCCAGCACCCCAACAGGGGATGATCAGCCCCAGCATTTT
cdr3_aa: CASTPTGDDQPQHF

d_call: -
j_call: TRBJ1-1
v_call: TRBV11-1
clone_size: few
cdr3_nt: TGTGCCAGCAGAGACTCCCGGGACACTGAAGCTTTCTTT
cdr3_aa: CASRDSRDTEAFF